What follows are 7 T cell receptor beta chains derived from one specimen sequenced in a study of spatial heterogeneity in lung cancer. TCRdb analysed the 5' RACE reads with MiXCR anew, one entry per CDR3 protein. The repertoire holds around 660 distinct CDR3 sequences, with around a quarter as singletons. Regarding time point: sample taken at primary tumor resection. Whole RNA, isolated from tumor, nontumor lung or frozen PBMC, was sequenced without prior sorting. Sequences were derived from PBMCs, sampled at surgery. The receptors stem from a male donor with early-stage non-small cell lung cancer.

A word on this clonotype: Because the library targeted alpha chains, this beta chain is an off-target read whose size means little. The J gene is TRBJ2-1, the V gene TRBV5-1; 9 positions agree with TRBD2. This CDR3 has 17 amino acids. V trimming: 0 bases; J trimming: 0 bases; junction bases outside the gene matches: 4. Germline V gives CDR1 SGHRS, CDR2 YFSETQ. The CDR3: CASSLVSTSGSYNEQFF. The CDR3 DNA reads as TGCGCCAGCAGCTTGGTCTCGACTAGCGGCTCCTACAATGAGCAGTTCTTC.

As for this clonotype: The library was built for alpha chains, so this beta chain is an off-target read and its size means little. The CDR3 sequence: CASSFRGTRELFF. CDR3 nucleotides: TGTGCCAGCAGCTTTAGGGGGACCAGGGAGCTGTTTTTT. The chain links TRBV13 to TRBJ2-2, with D tentatively TRBD1 (6 bases). Germline V lookup: CDR1 PRHDT, CDR2 FYEKMQ (reference sequence). The CDR3 length is 13 residues. The V end lost 3 bases, the J end lost 9 bases, and 11 bases lay between the germline ends.

About this clonotype: The size of this beta chain means little, since it is a stray read in a library made for alpha chains. The chain carries TRBV7-2 and TRBJ2-1, with TRBD2 matching over 8 bases. Germline CDR1 is SGHTA and CDR2 is FQGNSA. There are 16 residues in the CDR3. The junction had 4 bases not matched to a gene; V was cut back by 3 bases and J by 0 bases. CDR3 residues: CASSLASGRSYNEQFF. In DNA form, the CDR3 reads TGTGCCAGCAGCTTGGCTAGCGGGCGCTCCTACAATGAGCAGTTCTTC.

With respect to this clonotype: For a library built for alpha chains, this beta chain is a stray read; little rests on its size. The chain joins TRBV6-2 or TRBV6-3 to TRBJ2-7; possible D gene TRBD1, 5 bases. The germline V and J ends were trimmed by 0 bases and 9 bases, with 12 bases remaining between them. Germline CDR1 MNHEY, CDR2 SVGEGT. The CDR3 runs to 13 residues. In DNA, the CDR3 is TGTGCCAGCAGTTACTCGGCAGGGAAGGTGCAGTACTTC. Translated: CASSYSAGKVQYF.

This clonotype qualifies as large. The CDR3 end shows no conserved phenylalanine or tryptophan, and so a read error is likely. Because the library targeted alpha chains, this beta chain is an off-target read whose size means little. The V gene is TRBV7-2, the J gene TRBJ2-5, with D perhaps given as TRBD1 or TRBD2 (5 bases each). V was shortened by 8 bases and J by 5 bases, with 18 bases between the two germline ends. The CDR3 extends over 14 amino acids. Germline values: CDR1 SGHTA, CDR2 FQGNSA. CDR3 region: CASRRGVLGETQYL. The DNA of the CDR3 is TGTGCCAGCCGACGAGGGGTATTGGGTGAGACCCAGTACCTC.

In its sample, this clonotype ranks as large (0.1 to 1%). Because this beta chain is a stray read in a library intended to capture alpha chains, its abundance should not be given much weight. The chain has TRBV6-5 and TRBJ2-1; 7 bases agree with TRBD2. Germline loops: CDR1 MNHEY, CDR2 SVGAGI. J gave up 7 bases and V 6 bases, and 6 bases lay outside the gene matches. This CDR3 spans 13 amino acids. CDR3 in DNA: TGTGCCAGCAGCAGAAGGGGAGGGAATGAGCAGTTCTTC. Amino acids: CASSRRGGNEQFF.

In this sample, this clonotype turned up a few times. This beta chain is an off-target read within a library intended for alpha chains, so its frequency means little. This rearrangement joins TRBV5-4 to TRBJ2-7; weak D call: TRBD1 (6 bases). V lost 6 bases and J lost 0, with 13 bases in between. In germline, CDR1 is SGHNT, CDR2 YYREEE (reference sequence). The CDR3 is made up of 14 amino acids. CDR3 sequence (DNA): TGTGCCAGCAAAAGGACAGAAAGCTCCTACGAGCAGTACTTC. Its protein product is CASKRTESSYEQYF.